This paragraph covers one T cell receptor (beta chain) sequence. Its antigen is still unknown. Base qualities are missing; no much larger clone stands one base away. This entry belongs to a study of cytomegalovirus exposure and HLA in healthy donors listed by TCRdb under 2017. Notes on the research overall: An earlier analysis of approximately 590 of the donors reported 276 Gb of sequence data and 117 million unique TCR beta sequences from approximately 180 million T cells. An early release covering more than 500 HLA-typed donors comprised approximately 300 gigabases of sequencing data and roughly 86 million unique TCR sequences. Of the roughly 420 genotyped donors, less than 85% were placed in the genetic ancestry cluster associated with self-reported Caucasian donors. The study was designed to test whether signatures of past pathogen exposure could be identified by cataloging public T cell receptors. The study used immunosequencing to profile the T cell repertoires of 670 or so subjects and linked those repertoires to cytomegalovirus serostatus. A separate validation cohort of over 95 different subjects was used in addition to the roughly 670-subject first cohort. To predict cytomegalovirus infection status, the study combined high-throughput TCR immunosequencing, statistical association of individual TCRs with disease status, and machine learning. A later analysis re-examined previously published TCR beta repertoires from about 670 donors and added high-resolution HLA genotyping to investigate patterns of TCR occurrence. The later analysis used no new phenotypic data to find candidate immune exposures, relying instead on TCR beta sequences and their occurrence across donors. An earlier analysis of approximately 630 of the donors applied high-throughput TCR beta sequencing to assess whether each TCR beta V gene segment acted as functional or pseudogenic. Donor age, sex, ethnicity and CMV serostatus were collected together with the repertoire data. Genome-wide SNP genotypes for about 55% of the 666 donors were used in a later genetic analysis, which treated that subset as a discovery cohort. Every repertoire in the discovery cohort had been generated on one and the same sequencing platform. Class I and class II HLA loci were covered by the typing at four-digit resolution. Typing coverage varied by locus: roughly 629-640 donors for A, B, C, DRB1 and DQB1; roughly 500 for DQA1; approximately 610 for DPA1; some 470 for DPB1. About 5 DR-DQ haplotypes were handled as single units for association and clustering, since linkage in the cohort was strong. Across some 400 genotyped donors of the cohort, an average of about 220,000 unique TCR beta nucleotide sequences per donor were sequenced, and about a sixth of those sequences were non-productive. Overall study results and their limits: The 87-base-pair reads could not distinguish some IMGT-functional V segments, including TRBV6-2 and TRBV6-3, so those segments were excluded. This cohort had only TCR beta chains sequenced, and the lack of alpha or paired-chain data limited which features could be detected. The presence/absence analyses assumed that sequencing depth was roughly uniform across donors, and that assumption may not be true. Immune exposure information for the cohort was limited to CMV serostatus. According to the authors, the approach could potentially be generalized to other disease states and immunological phenotypes. In a later analysis, the rate of TCR association differed among HLA loci, with DRB1 alleles having the most associated TCRs and HLA-C alleles having the fewest. Most TCR sequences were seen in very few donors, while some public TCRs were found in many individuals. The classifier was reported to diagnose cytomegalovirus status with high specificity and sensitivity in both the original cohort and the validation cohort. The study gave a list of about 160 TCR beta chains associated with cytomegalovirus. A group of highly shared sequence variants was considered likely to be a technical artifact of the sequencing pipeline. Because HLA typing was missing for some donors at each locus, association tests included only the typed subset. When HLA alleles, especially DR and DQ, strongly co-occurred, attributing TCR associations to individual alleles was difficult. An earlier analysis of approximately 590 of the donors showed that most TCR beta V segments appeared in productive rearrangements either about 87% or about 30% of the time, which broadly matched IMGT annotations. In a later genetic analysis, a missense DCLRE1C variant was associated with V-gene and J-gene trimming of TCR beta chains, and the association was replicated in an independent cohort. Seventeen rarely observed V segments, including chromosome 9 orphons, were excluded from the earlier analysis of 550 to 700 of the donors because counts were too low. In a later analysis, 16,951 TCR beta sequences were associated with specific HLA alleles at a false discovery rate of 0.05. A few of the identified cytomegalovirus-associated TCR beta chains were confirmed in vitro to be specific for cytomegalovirus antigens. Several of the top co-occurrence clusters appeared to be linked to parvovirus B19, influenza, CMV and Epstein-Barr virus, according to a later analysis. A further reported finding was that TCR beta sequences accurately predicted the HLA-A and HLA-B alleles for most subjects in the first cohort. Linkage disequilibrium might explain the correlated functional status among segregating V segments, but an unknown experimental factor could not be excluded. In a later analysis, HLA-associated TCR beta chains showed more clonal expansion and lower generation probabilities than non-associated chains that were equally common. In a later genetic analysis, fewer N-insertions in productive TCRs were reported among donors in an Asian-associated ancestry cluster than the roughly 700-donor mean. In a later analysis, most CMV-associated TCR beta chains were found to appear HLA-restricted, with HLA associations seemingly driven largely by CMV exposure.

The trim is 9 bases for V and 2 bases for J, with a gap of 13 bases between the germline ends. Its CDR3 holds 13 amino acids, cysteine through phenylalanine. Only the CDR3 DNA is retained, 39 bases long and in frame from the first base. The CDR1 and CDR2 encoded by the germline V gene are SGHRS and YFSETQ. In total, over 600 healthy bone marrow donors made up the cohort. At the time of sampling, every cohort member was nominally healthy, though immune exposures that went unrecorded were likely present. The donor was CMV seronegative and belonged to the group of under 400 seronegative cohort members. Each donor provided a peripheral blood sample, and peripheral blood mononuclear cells were used for TCR beta sequencing. Genomic DNA extraction from the blood cell samples was performed with the Qiagen DNeasy Blood Extraction Kit. Library generation was performed with the immunoSEQ multiplex PCR assay. For the multiplex PCR, a mixture combining 60 forward primers for TCR Vbeta segments and 13 reverse primers for TCR Jbeta segments was used. The CDR3 region of rearranged TCR beta genes was amplified from genomic DNA with a multiplex PCR assay. The Illumina HiSeq System was used to sequence the amplified TCR beta libraries as 87-base-pair reads. The published analysis was carried out like this. A later analysis counted approximately 84 million unique TCR beta chains across the 550 to 800 repertoires, and 10 million to 11 million of these chains were shared by at least two donors. To remove PCR and sequencing errors, raw reads were error-corrected and collapsed into unique sequences using a nearest-neighbor algorithm that merged closely related sequences. Alignment of CDR3 sequences to IMGT reference sequences was used to assign V, D and J gene segments. For a sequence to be retained, at least a six-nucleotide match to both a V gene segment and a J gene segment was required. Rearrangements were classified as productive when the CDR3 lacked stop codons and remained in frame with V and J, and all other rearrangements were classified as non-productive. CDR3 was defined according to IMGT convention as the region running from the second conserved V-encoded cysteine to the conserved J-encoded phenylalanine. Sequences without an unambiguous match to a single V gene segment were excluded from the earlier analysis of 450 to 750 of the donors. An earlier analysis of 500 to 700 of the donors classified V segments as functional when productive rearrangements were above 56.7% and as segregating when the standard deviation between donors was above 5%. To diagnose cytomegalovirus status from the catalog of TCR beta chain sequences, a statistical classification framework was built. In a later analysis, V and J genes were assigned by comparing TCR nucleotide sequences against IMGT/GENE-DB human TR gene sequences. The TCRdist pipeline was used in a later analysis to assign CDR3 sequences and most-parsimonious VDJ recombination scenarios. In a later analysis, each TCR beta chain was defined by its CDR3 amino acid sequence together with its V-gene family, and reads without a unique V-gene family were excluded. As a way to deal with suspected cross-contamination and a sequencing artifact, a later analysis dropped 640 or so nucleotide sequences that were highly shared and had low generation probability. A later analysis calculated a clonal expansion index for each public chain from normalized within-repertoire ranks of inferred template counts. In a later analysis, generation probabilities were computed using a VDJ recombination model fitted to out-of-frame rearrangements, and the results were checked against IGoR. A later analysis scored TCR-TCR, TCR-HLA and TCR-CMV co-occurrence with hypergeometric tests, applying a repertoire-size bias correction to TCR pairs. False discovery rates were estimated in a later analysis by permuting HLA or CMV assignments 20 times. In a later analysis, co-occurring TCRs were grouped using DBSCAN, with TCRdist sequence similarity added in when clustering inside HLA-allele-positive subsets. Repertoires with fewer than 30,000 or more than 120,000 public chains were left out of co-occurrence clustering, as were a handful of repertoires with anomalous nucleotide sharing. In TCRdb, the immuneACCESS table is reduced to in-frame sequences with V and J assigned. These tables do not hold every clone; where another copy was compared, an unresolved V gene accounts for under half, and the others remain unexplained. That table gives V, J and clone size, and the DNA gave D and trimming. The sample includes 210,000 or so clones, with around 80% observed a single time. Clones ranked in the top ten supply 0.45% to 0.5% of the sample.

The receptor comes from a boy aged 5-17 years in good health and CMV-seronegative. This chain is built from TRBV5-1 and TRBJ2-3; perhaps TRBD1 is the D gene, with 6 bases matching. Sequenced material: PBMCs. The DNA is TGCGCCACCCAGGGGATGGACACAGATACGCAGTATTTT. This codes for CATQGMDTDTQYF.